A selection of T cell receptor beta chains follows, all from one sample in a study of blood T cells in healthy people across ages. TCRdb itself ran the 5' RACE reads through MiXCR, one entry per CDR3 protein. Of roughly 800,000 distinct CDR3 sequences detected, roughly 64% appear once; the ten largest clones hold approximately 23%. The sequenced material came from blood. The receptors stem from a man between 25 and 39 years old in good health. The CDR3 runs from the conserved cysteine through the conserved F or W. The order of the fields is J gene, D gene, clone size, V gene, CDR3 protein, CDR3 DNA. The D gene is left open where the match is weak. Clone size, where shown, is once, few, many, or a class for clones that have expanded.

TRBJ2-7 TRBD1 few TRBV29-1 CSVEKAVPGQGLSYEQYF TGCAGCGTTGAGAAGGCAGTTCCGGGACAGGGCCTTTCCTACGAGCAGTACTTC
TRBJ1-3 NA NA TRBV4-3 CASSQELRTGNTIYF TGCGCCAGCAGCCAAGAACTTCGGACTGGAAACACCATATATTTT
TRBJ2-6 NA few TRBV28 CASSGASGANVLTF TGTGCCAGCAGTGGGGCCTCTGGGGCCAACGTCCTGACTTTC
TRBJ2-1 TRBD2 NA TRBV12-3/TRBV12-4 CASSYFLGRERGNEQFF TGTGCCAGCAGTTACTTCTTGGGGCGGGAGAGGGGAAATGAGCAGTTCTTC
TRBJ2-3 TRBD2 NA TRBV12-3/TRBV12-4 CASSSQGFSGGKEDTQYF TGTGCCAGCAGTTCCCAAGGGTTTAGCGGGGGAAAAGAAGATACGCAGTATTTT
TRBJ1-2 NA few TRBV29-1 CSVDKDLPDYGYTF TGCAGCGTTGATAAGGACCTACCCGACTATGGCTACACCTTC
TRBJ2-6 NA NA TRBV18 CASSPGAPYSGANVLTF TGTGCCAGCTCCCCCGGGGCCCCCTACTCTGGGGCCAACGTCCTGACTTTC
TRBJ2-1 TRBD2 NA TRBV11-1 CASSGRTSVLNEQFF TGTGCCAGCAGCGGACGGACTAGCGTTCTCAATGAGCAGTTCTTC
TRBJ1-2 NA few TRBV7-2 CASSFQVGDGYTF TGTGCCAGCAGCTTCCAGGTGGGGGATGGCTACACCTTC
TRBJ2-5 NA NA TRBV14 CASKGTAGTQYF TGTGCCAGCAAGGGGACGGCGGGGACCCAGTACTTC
TRBJ1-2 NA NA TRBV28 CASSPQQGISGYTF TGTGCCAGCAGTCCACAACAGGGTATTTCTGGCTACACCTTC
TRBJ2-7 TRBD2 NA TRBV7-9 CASSLAVTSGSYEQYF TGTGCCAGCAGCTTAGCCGTGACTAGCGGGAGCTACGAGCAGTACTTC
TRBJ2-7 TRBD2 NA TRBV27 CASSLTAGGYYEQYF TGTGCCAGCAGTTTAACAGCGGGAGGATACTACGAGCAGTACTTC
TRBJ2-5 TRBD1 NA TRBV7-2 CASSPTSRQGRETQYF TGTGCCAGCAGCCCTACCTCTCGACAGGGACGAGAGACCCAGTACTTC
TRBJ2-7 NA NA TRBV4-2 CASNQDRGPFYEQYF TGTGCCAGCAACCAAGATCGCGGCCCTTTCTACGAGCAGTACTTC